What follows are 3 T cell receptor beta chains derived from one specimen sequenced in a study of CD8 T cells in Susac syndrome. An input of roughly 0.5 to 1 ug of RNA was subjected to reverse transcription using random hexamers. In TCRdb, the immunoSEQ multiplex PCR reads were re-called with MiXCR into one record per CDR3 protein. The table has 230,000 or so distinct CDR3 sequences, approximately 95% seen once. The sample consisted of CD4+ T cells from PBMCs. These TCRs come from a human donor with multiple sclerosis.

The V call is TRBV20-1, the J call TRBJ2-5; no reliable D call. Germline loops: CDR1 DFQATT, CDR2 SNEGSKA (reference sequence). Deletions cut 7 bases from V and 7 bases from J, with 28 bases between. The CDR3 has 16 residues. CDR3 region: CSGLISTAALGGTQYF. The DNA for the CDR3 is TGCAGTGGATTGATAAGTACCGCGGCACTCGGTGGGACCCAGTACTTC.

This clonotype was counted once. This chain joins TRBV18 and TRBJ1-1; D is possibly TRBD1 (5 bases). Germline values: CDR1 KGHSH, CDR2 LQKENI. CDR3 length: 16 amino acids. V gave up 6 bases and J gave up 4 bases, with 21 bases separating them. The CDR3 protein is CASSQTGSITSTEAFF. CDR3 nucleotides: TGTGCCAGCTCCCAAACAGGAAGCATTACGAGCACTGAAGCTTTCTTT.

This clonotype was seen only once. DNA for the CDR3: TGTGCCAGCAGAAAAGACAGGGGGAACACTGAAGCTTTCTTT. This sequence encodes CASRKDRGNTEAFF. The chain is built from TRBV2 and TRBJ1-1; 8 bases line up with TRBD1. This CDR3 is 14 amino acids long. Unmatched junction bases numbered 4, after V lost 6 bases and J lost 1 base. Germline CDR1 is SNHLY and CDR2 is FYNNEI. Looking up the rest from reference TRBV2 and TRBJ1-1 gives the full variable domain: EPEVTQTPSHQVTQMGQEVILRCVPISNHLYFYWYRQILGQKVEFLVSFYNNEISEKSEIFDDQFSVERPDGSNFTLKIRSTKLEDSAMYFCASRKDRGNTEAFFGQGTRLTVV.